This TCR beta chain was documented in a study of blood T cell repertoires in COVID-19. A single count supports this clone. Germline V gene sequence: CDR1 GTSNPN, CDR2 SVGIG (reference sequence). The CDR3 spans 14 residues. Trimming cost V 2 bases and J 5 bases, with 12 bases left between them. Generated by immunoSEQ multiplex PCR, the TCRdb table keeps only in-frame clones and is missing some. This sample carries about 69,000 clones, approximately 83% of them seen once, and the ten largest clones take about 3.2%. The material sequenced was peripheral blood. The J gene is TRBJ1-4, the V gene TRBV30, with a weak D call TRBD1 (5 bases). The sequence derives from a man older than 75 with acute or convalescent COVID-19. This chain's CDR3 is CAWSRGRANEKLFF. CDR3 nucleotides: TGTGCCTGGAGTAGAGGCAGGGCGAATGAAAAACTGTTTTTT.